This entry concerns a single T cell receptor beta chain. Its antigen is still unknown. With 5 bases removed from V and 2 bases from J, the gap between germline ends came to 7 bases. CDR3 length: 11 residues. From germline, CDR1 is SQVTM and CDR2 ANQGSEA. This entry comes from a study of shared clonotypes between healthy human individuals. Findings and limits, study-wide: Among four donors, roughly 5.5% of naive CD4 clonotypes were found in common.

In the naive CD8 group, cells lacked CD45RO and were positively selected for CCR7, so terminally differentiated effector memory CD45RA+ cells were left out. Every one of the donors was a Caucasian adult that lived in Nashville, Tennessee. As originally analysed: Owing to the provision of junction-only sequences devoid of quality scores by immunoSEQ, filtering differed. The assay was immunoSEQ multiplex PCR, and TCRdb's table has in-frame clones only and misses some. The DNA was the basis for D and trimming; V, J and clone size are from that table. The table has about 2 million clones, roughly 95% seen once.

The chain couples TRBV29-1 to TRBJ2-7, with unresolved D. Material for sequencing was naive CD8+ T cells sorted from blood. This receptor was obtained from a man between 18 and 35 years old in good health. The CDR3 loop is CSVKGPYEQYF. The CDR3 DNA reads as TGCAGCGTTAAAGGACCCTACGAGCAGTACTTC.